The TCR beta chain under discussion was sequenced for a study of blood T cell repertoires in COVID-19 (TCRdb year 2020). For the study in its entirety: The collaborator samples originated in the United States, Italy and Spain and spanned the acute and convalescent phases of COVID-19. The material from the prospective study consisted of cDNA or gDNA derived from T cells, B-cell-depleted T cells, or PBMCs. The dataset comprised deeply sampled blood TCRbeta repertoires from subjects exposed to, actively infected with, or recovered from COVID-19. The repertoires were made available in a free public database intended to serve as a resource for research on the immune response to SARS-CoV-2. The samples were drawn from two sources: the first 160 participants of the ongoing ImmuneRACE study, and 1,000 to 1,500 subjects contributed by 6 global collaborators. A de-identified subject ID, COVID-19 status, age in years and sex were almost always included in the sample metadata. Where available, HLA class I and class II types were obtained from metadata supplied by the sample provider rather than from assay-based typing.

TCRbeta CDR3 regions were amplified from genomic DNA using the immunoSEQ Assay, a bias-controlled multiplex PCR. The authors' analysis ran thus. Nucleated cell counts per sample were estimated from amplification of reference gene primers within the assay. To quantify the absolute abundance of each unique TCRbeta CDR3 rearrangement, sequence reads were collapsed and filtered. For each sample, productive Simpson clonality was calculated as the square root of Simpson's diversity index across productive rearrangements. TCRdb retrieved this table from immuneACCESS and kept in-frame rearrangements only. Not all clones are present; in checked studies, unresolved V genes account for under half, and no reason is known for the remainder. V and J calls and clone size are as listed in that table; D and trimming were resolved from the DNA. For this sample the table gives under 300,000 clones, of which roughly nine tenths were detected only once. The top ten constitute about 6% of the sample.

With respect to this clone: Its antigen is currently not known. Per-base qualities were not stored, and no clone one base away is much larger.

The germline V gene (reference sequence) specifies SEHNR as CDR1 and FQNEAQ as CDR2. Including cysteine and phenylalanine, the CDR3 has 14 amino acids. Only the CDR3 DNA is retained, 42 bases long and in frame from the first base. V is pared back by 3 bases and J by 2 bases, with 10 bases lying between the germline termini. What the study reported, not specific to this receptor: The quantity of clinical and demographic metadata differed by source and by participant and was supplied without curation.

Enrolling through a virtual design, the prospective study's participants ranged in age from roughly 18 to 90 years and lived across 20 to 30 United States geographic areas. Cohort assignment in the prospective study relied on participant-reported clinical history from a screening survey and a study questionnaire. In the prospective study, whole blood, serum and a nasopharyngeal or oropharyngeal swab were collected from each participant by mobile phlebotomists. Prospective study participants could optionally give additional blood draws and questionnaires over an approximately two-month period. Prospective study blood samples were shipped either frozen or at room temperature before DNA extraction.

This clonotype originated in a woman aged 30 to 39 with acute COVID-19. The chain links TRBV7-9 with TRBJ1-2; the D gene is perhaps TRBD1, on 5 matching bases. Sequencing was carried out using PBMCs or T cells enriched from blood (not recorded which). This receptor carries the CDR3 CASSFGQGNYGYTF. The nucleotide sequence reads TGTGCCAGCAGCTTTGGGCAGGGAAACTATGGCTACACCTTC.